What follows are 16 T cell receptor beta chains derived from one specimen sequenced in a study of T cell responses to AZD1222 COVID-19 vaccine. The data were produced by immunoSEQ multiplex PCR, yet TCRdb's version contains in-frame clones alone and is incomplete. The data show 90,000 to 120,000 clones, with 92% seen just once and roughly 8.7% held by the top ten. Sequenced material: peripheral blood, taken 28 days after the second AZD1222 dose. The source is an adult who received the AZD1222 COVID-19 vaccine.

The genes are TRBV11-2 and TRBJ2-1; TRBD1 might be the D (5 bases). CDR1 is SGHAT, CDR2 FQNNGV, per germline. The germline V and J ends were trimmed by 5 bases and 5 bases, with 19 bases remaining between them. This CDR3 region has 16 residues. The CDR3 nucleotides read TGTGCCAGCAGCCCTCTGGGCGGACACAATAACAATGAGCAGTTCTTC. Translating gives CASSPLGGHNNNEQFF.

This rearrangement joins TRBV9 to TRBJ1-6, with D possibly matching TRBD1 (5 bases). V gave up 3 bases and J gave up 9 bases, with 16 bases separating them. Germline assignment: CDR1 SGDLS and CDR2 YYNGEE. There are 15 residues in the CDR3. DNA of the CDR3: TGTGCCAGCAGCGCTGGTTTGAGGGGTGCTTCACCCCTCCACTTT. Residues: CASSAGLRGASPLHF.

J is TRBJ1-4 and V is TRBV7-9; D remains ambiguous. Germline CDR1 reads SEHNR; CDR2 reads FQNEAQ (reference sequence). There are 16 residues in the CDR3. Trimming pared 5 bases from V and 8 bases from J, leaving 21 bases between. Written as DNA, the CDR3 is TGTGCCAGCAGCGTCGTCGGGGTAGACACGAGGGAAAAACTGTTTTTT. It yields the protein CASSVVGVDTREKLFF.

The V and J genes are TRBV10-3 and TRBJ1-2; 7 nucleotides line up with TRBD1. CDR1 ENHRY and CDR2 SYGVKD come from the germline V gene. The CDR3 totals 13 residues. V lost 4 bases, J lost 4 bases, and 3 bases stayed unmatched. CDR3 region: CAISGDSIYGYTF. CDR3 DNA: TGTGCCATCAGTGGGGACAGCATCTATGGCTACACCTTC.

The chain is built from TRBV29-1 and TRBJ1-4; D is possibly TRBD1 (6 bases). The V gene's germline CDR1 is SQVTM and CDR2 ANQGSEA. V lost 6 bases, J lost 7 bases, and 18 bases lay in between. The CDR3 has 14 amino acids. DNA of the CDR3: TGCAGCGTCGCCCTGGGGGGCGAGGGTGAAAAACTGTTTTTT. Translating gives CSVALGGEGEKLFF.

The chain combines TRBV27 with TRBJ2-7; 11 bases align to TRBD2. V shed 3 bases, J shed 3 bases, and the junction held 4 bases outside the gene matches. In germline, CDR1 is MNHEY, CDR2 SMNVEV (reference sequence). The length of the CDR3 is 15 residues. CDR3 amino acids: CASSFGTSGNYEQYF. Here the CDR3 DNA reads TGTGCCAGCAGTTTCGGGACTAGCGGTAACTACGAGCAGTACTTC.

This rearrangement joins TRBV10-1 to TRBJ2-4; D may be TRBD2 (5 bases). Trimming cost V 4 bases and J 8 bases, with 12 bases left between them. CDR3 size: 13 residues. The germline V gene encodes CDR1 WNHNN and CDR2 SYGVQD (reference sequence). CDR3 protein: CASSGWTPYIQYF. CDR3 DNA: TGCGCCAGCAGTGGATGGACTCCCTACATTCAGTACTTC.

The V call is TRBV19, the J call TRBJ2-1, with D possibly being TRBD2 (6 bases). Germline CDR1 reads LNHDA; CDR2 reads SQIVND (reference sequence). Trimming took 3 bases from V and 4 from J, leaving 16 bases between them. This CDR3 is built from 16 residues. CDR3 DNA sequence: TGTGCCAGTAGTATTCGGGGGAGCGACACTTACAATGAGCAGTTCTTC. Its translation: CASSIRGSDTYNEQFF. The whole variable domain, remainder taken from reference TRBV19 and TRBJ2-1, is DGGITQSPKYLFRKEGQNVTLSCEQNLNHDAMYWYRQDPGQGLRLIYYSQIVNDFQKGDIAEGYSVSREKKESFPLTVTSAQKNPTAFYLCASSIRGSDTYNEQFFGPGTRLTVL.

In DNA form, the CDR3 reads TGTGCTAGTGGTTCTGTGGGTCCCCCGGCTTTCTTT. Its translation: CASGSVGPPAFF. This chain uses TRBV12-5 with TRBJ1-1; D gene unclear. V was clipped by 4 bases and J by 11 bases, with 14 bases between them. Germline lookup yields CDR1 LGHNT and CDR2 FRNRAP. There are 12 residues in the CDR3.

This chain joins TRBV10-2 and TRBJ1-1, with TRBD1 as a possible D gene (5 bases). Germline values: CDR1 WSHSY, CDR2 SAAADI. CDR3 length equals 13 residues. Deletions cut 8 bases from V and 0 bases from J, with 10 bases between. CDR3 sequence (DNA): TGCGCCAGCCGGGGCTACATGAACACTGAAGCTTTCTTT. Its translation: CASRGYMNTEAFF.

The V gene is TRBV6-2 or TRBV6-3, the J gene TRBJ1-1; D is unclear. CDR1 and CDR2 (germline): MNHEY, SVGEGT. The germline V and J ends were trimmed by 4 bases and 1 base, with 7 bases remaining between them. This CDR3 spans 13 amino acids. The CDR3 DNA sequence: TGTGCCAGCAGTTGGGTGGAGAACACTGAAGCTTTCTTT. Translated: CASSWVENTEAFF.

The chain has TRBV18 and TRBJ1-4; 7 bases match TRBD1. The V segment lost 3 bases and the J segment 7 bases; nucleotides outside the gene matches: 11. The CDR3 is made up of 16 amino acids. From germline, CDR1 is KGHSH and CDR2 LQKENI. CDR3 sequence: CASSPGQDGFGEKLFF. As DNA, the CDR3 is TGTGCCAGCTCACCCGGACAGGACGGATTCGGTGAAAAACTGTTTTTT.

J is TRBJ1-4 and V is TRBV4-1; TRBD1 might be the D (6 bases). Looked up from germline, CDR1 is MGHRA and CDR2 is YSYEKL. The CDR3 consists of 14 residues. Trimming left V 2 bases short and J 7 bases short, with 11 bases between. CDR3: CASSQPRGSEKLFF. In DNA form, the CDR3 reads TGCGCCAGCAGCCAACCCAGGGGTAGTGAAAAACTGTTTTTT.

CDR3 nucleotides: TGCGCCAGCAGCTTACAGGCCGATAATGAAAAACTGTTTTTT. It translates to CASSLQADNEKLFF. The chain couples TRBV5-1 to TRBJ1-4; tentatively, D is TRBD1 (5 bases). V lost 2 bases, J lost 4 bases, and 9 bases lay in between. This CDR3 has 14 amino acids. Germline V gene lookup returns CDR1 SGHRS and CDR2 YFSETQ.

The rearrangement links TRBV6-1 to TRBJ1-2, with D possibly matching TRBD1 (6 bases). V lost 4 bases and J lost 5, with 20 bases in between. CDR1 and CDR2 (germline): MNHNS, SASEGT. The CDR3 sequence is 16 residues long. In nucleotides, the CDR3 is TGTGCCAGCAGTGTTACCGCGACAGGAGGAGGTTATGGCTACACCTTC. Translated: CASSVTATGGGYGYTF.

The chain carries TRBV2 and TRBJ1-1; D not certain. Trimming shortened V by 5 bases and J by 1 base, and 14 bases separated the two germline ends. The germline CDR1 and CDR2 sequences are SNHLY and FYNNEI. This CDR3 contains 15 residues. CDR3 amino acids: CASSPSPRWNTEAFF. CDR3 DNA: TGTGCCAGCAGTCCCAGCCCCAGGTGGAACACTGAAGCTTTCTTT.